The 26 T cell receptor beta chains below all came from one sample that was sequenced in a study of blood T cell repertoires in COVID-19. Data came from immunoSEQ multiplex PCR; TCRdb stores just in-frame clones and leaves some out. The data contain some 100,000 clones, about nine tenths of them singletons. Sequences were obtained from peripheral blood. The receptors were sampled from a woman in her 70s with acute or convalescent COVID-19.

CDR3 DNA sequence: TGTGCCAGCAGTTACACCGACAGGGGGCCGGGATACGAGCAGTACTTC. It encodes CASSYTDRGPGYEQYF. The chain is built from TRBV6-6 and TRBJ2-7; 10 nucleotides align to TRBD1. CDR3 size: 16 residues. Germline loops: CDR1 MNHNY, CDR2 SVGAGI (reference sequence). The J segment lost 4 bases and the V segment lost 2 bases, leaving 8 bases of the junction unmatched.

The V call is TRBV28, the J call TRBJ1-5; 8 bases match TRBD1. The J segment lost 3 bases and the V segment lost 5 bases, leaving 3 bases of the junction unmatched. Germline CDR1 reads MDHEN; CDR2 reads SYDVKM. This CDR3 region has 14 residues. CDR3 in amino acids: CASSRTGNNQPQHF. For the CDR3, the DNA is TGTGCCAGCAGTAGGACAGGGAACAATCAGCCCCAGCATTTT.

The chain joins TRBV18 to TRBJ1-3; 9 bases are shared with TRBD1. Germline loops: CDR1 KGHSH, CDR2 LQKENI. Trimming cost V 3 bases and J 8 bases; bases outside gene matches: 8. CDR3 length: 15 residues. CDR3 coding DNA: TGTGCCAGCTCACCGCAGGGACAGGGCGTGGACACCATATATTTT. Its translation: CASSPQGQGVDTIYF.

The chain has TRBV6-6 and TRBJ1-3; the D is unclear. V lost 7 bases to trimming and J lost 0 bases, with 16 bases between them. This CDR3 is 16 amino acids long. Per the germline V gene, CDR1 is MNHNY and CDR2 is SVGAGI (reference sequence). The chain's CDR3 is CASTRGGENSGNTIYF. Here the CDR3 DNA reads TGTGCCAGCACCCGAGGCGGGGAAAACTCTGGAAACACCATATATTTT.

The CDR3 protein is CASSLEGVSNNEQFF. The DNA of the CDR3 is TGTGCCAGCAGCTTAGAGGGGGTTAGTAACAATGAGCAGTTCTTC. The V gene is TRBV7-9, the J gene TRBJ2-1; possible D gene TRBD1, 6 bases. The germline CDR1 and CDR2 sequences are SEHNR and FQNEAQ (reference sequence). The length of the CDR3 is 15 residues. Deletions cut 1 base from V and 5 bases from J, with 12 bases between.

The CDR3 DNA reads TGTGCCAGCAGTCGCTACCGGACTACCCCCTACGAGCAGTACGTC. It yields the protein CASSRYRTTPYEQYV. This chain connects TRBV6-5 to TRBJ2-7; D possibly corresponds to TRBD2 (6 bases). This CDR3 region has 15 residues. The ends were cut back, 5 bases at V and 2 bases at J, with 16 bases in the middle. Germline V lookup: CDR1 MNHEY, CDR2 SVGAGI.

The chain is built from TRBV6-6 and TRBJ1-6; D possibly corresponds to TRBD1 (5 bases). This CDR3 region has 17 residues. V was pared by 6 bases and J by 5 bases, with 20 bases between. Per germline, CDR1 MNHNY and CDR2 SVGAGI (reference sequence). The CDR3 here is CASSRRGLTSNNSPLHF. Written as DNA, the CDR3 is TGTGCCAGCAGCCGAAGGGGACTTACCTCGAATAATTCACCCCTCCACTTT.

The chain has TRBV2 and TRBJ1-1; no firm D call. Germline V gene data show CDR1 as SNHLY and CDR2 as FYNNEI. The germline V and J ends were trimmed by 7 bases and 2 bases, with 17 bases remaining between them. This CDR3 is 15 amino acids long. The CDR3 protein is CASNLRGPGNTEAFF. The CDR3 nucleotides read TGTGCCAGCAATCTCAGAGGCCCCGGAAACACTGAAGCTTTCTTT.

This sequence joins TRBV18 and TRBJ2-3, with no clear D. Trimming took off 1 base at V and 0 bases at J, with 11 bases between the two ends. The CDR3 is made up of 16 amino acids. Germline CDR1 reads KGHSH; CDR2 reads LQKENI. The CDR3 is CASSPLMGASTDTQYF. The DNA for the CDR3 is TGTGCCAGCTCACCACTCATGGGCGCTAGCACAGATACGCAGTATTTT.

The chain links TRBV7-2 to TRBJ1-1, with D possibly TRBD1 on 5 matching bases. V lost 1 base to trimming and J lost 3 bases, with 15 bases between them. The CDR3 totals 16 residues. The germline V gene encodes CDR1 SGHTA and CDR2 FQGNSA. This CDR3 reads CASSLGGGVWDTEAFF. The CDR3 DNA sequence: TGTGCCAGCAGCTTAGGAGGAGGGGTATGGGACACTGAAGCTTTCTTT.

The chain carries TRBV28 and TRBJ1-1; the match to TRBD1 covers 7 bases. J gave up 4 bases and V 4 bases, and 15 bases lay outside the gene matches. This CDR3 is 17 amino acids long. The germline V gene has CDR1 MDHEN and CDR2 SYDVKM. The CDR3 loop is CASSSPPQQGLATEAFF. The CDR3 DNA sequence: TGTGCCAGCAGTTCGCCCCCACAACAGGGGCTGGCCACTGAAGCTTTCTTT.

The chain combines TRBV2 with TRBJ2-1; 11 bases align to TRBD2. V shed 1 base and J 7 bases; nucleotides not matched to a gene: 3. The CDR3 runs 15 residues. Germline CDR1 is SNHLY and CDR2 is FYNNEI. The DNA of the CDR3 is TGTGCCAGCAGTGAAGGGCTAGCGGGAGGAAATGAGCAGTTCTTC. Its protein product is CASSEGLAGGNEQFF.

This clone was picked up a small number of times. The chain combines TRBV4-2 with TRBJ2-7, with 8 bases identical to TRBD2. Germline CDR1 LGHNA, CDR2 YNFKEQ. The CDR3 contains 15 residues. Unmatched junction bases numbered 8, after V lost 1 base and J lost 6 bases. In nucleotides, the CDR3 is TGTGCCAGCAGCCAAGCGCGGGGGGCTAGGGGCGAGCAGTACTTC. This gives the protein CASSQARGARGEQYF.

The chain carries TRBV5-6 and TRBJ1-6, with a weak D call TRBD1 (6 bases). The germline V gene has CDR1 SGHDT and CDR2 YYEEEE. The CDR3 extends over 16 amino acids. V was cut by 1 base and J by 7 bases, with 15 bases left in between. CDR3 nucleotides: TGTGCCAGCAGCTTGTTCGGCGGGGGCAGGAATTCACCCCTCCACTTT. It codes for CASSLFGGGRNSPLHF.

The chain uses TRBV2 and TRBJ1-5; D uncertain. Germline loops: CDR1 SNHLY, CDR2 FYNNEI. Trimming stripped 8 bases from V and 3 bases from J, with 8 bases between. This CDR3 is 12 amino acids long. The CDR3 bases are TGTGCCAGCCGGGAGAACAATCAGCCCCAGCATTTT. It is translated as CASRENNQPQHF.

This chain uses TRBV3-1 (or the pseudogene TRBV3-2) with TRBJ2-2, with 7 bases lining up with TRBD2. Trimming at V came to 4 bases and at J to 6 bases, leaving 5 bases not matched to a gene. The CDR3 has 14 amino acids. The germline gives CDR1 LGHDT, CDR2 YNNKEL (reference sequence). Here the CDR3 DNA reads TGTGCCAGCAGCCCTATGACTAGCTCCGGGGAGCTGTTTTTT. Its protein product is CASSPMTSSGELFF.

The chain combines TRBV11-2 with TRBJ2-1; 8 bases are a match to TRBD2. The trim removed 5 bases at V and 4 bases at J, leaving 19 bases unmatched. Germline V gives CDR1 SGHAT, CDR2 FQNNGV. The CDR3 totals 19 residues. CDR3 nucleotides: TGTGCCAGCAGCACCCCCACCTTGGGGTTGCGGGGGGTATACAATGAGCAGTTCTTC. This translates into CASSTPTLGLRGVYNEQFF.

The chain couples TRBV18 to TRBJ2-1; 12 bases align to TRBD2. CDR3 size: 13 residues. Unmatched junction bases numbered 3, after V lost 6 bases and J lost 9 bases. Germline CDR1 and CDR2: KGHSH and LQKENI. Written as DNA, the CDR3 is TGTGCCAGCTCCCCTAGCGGGAGGGCTGAGCAGTTCTTC. This gives the protein CASSPSGRAEQFF.

The chain is built from TRBV5-1 and TRBJ2-4, with D possibly being TRBD2 (6 bases). The germline CDR1 and CDR2 sequences are SGHRS and YFSETQ. Trimming pared 1 base from V and 0 bases from J, leaving 17 bases between. This CDR3 comprises 18 residues. Here the CDR3 DNA reads TGCGCCAGCAGCTTGAGTGGCGGGGCCCCGTTAGCCAAAAACATTCAGTACTTC. The encoded protein is CASSLSGGAPLAKNIQYF.

The gene calls are TRBV19 and TRBJ2-7; TRBD1 is a possible D gene (6 bases). Trimming took 6 bases from V and 5 from J, leaving 14 bases between them. Germline assignment: CDR1 LNHDA and CDR2 SQIVND (reference sequence). There are 13 residues in the CDR3. This CDR3 reads CASSLQQGDEQYF. CDR3 nucleotide sequence: TGTGCCAGTAGCTTACAACAGGGTGACGAGCAGTACTTC.

The chain joins TRBV5-1 to TRBJ1-1; 7 nucleotides line up with TRBD1. The CDR3 runs 14 residues. V gave up 4 bases and J gave up 5 bases; unmatched junction bases: 8. Germline V gives CDR1 SGHRS, CDR2 YFSETQ. The CDR3 DNA reads TGCGCCAGCAGCCGAACAGGGGATAGTACTGAAGCTTTCTTT. It specifies CASSRTGDSTEAFF.

This rearrangement joins TRBV28 to TRBJ1-1, with D perhaps TRBD1 (6 bases). The CDR3 sequence is 14 residues long. With 5 bases removed from V and 4 bases from J, the gap between germline ends came to 14 bases. Germline V gene sequence: CDR1 MDHEN, CDR2 SYDVKM. The CDR3 here is CASSPQGGITEAFF. As DNA, the CDR3 is TGTGCCAGCAGTCCACAGGGAGGGATCACTGAAGCTTTCTTT.

The rearrangement joins TRBV6-5 to TRBJ1-5, with D perhaps matching TRBD1 (6 bases). The CDR3 is made up of 15 amino acids. V was clipped by 7 bases and J by 2 bases, with 15 bases between them. Germline assignment: CDR1 MNHEY and CDR2 SVGAGI. CDR3 in amino acids: CASISDSGGNQPQHF. CDR3 sequence (DNA): TGTGCCAGCATCTCGGACAGCGGCGGCAATCAGCCCCAGCATTTT.

The chain combines TRBV29-1 with TRBJ1-4; D possibly corresponds to TRBD1 (5 bases). Germline CDR1 SQVTM, CDR2 ANQGSEA. The V and J ends lost 4 bases and 2 bases respectively, with 11 bases between them. CDR3 length equals 14 residues. DNA for the CDR3: TGCAGCGTTGGATCAGGGACTACTAATGAAAAACTGTTTTTT. This encodes CSVGSGTTNEKLFF.

The chain employs TRBV7-8 and TRBJ2-3, with D possibly being TRBD2 (5 bases). From germline, CDR1 is SGHVS and CDR2 FQNEAQ. Trimming removed 0 bases from V and 2 bases from J, with 24 bases in between. The CDR3 contains 20 residues. The DNA of the CDR3 is TGTGCCAGCAGCTTAGCGGAGGTTTTTCTCGGCTCTACATACACAGATACGCAGTATTTT. The encoded protein is CASSLAEVFLGSTYTDTQYF.

This chain links TRBV11-2 with TRBJ1-2; 7 nucleotides match TRBD1. Germline loops: CDR1 SGHAT, CDR2 FQNNGV. V shed 5 bases and J 0 bases; nucleotides not matched to a gene: 9. The length of the CDR3 is 16 residues. In DNA, the CDR3 is TGTGCCAGCAGCCTAGGGCGGGACAGTCCTAACTATGGCTACACCTTC. Translation gives CASSLGRDSPNYGYTF.